This entry describes one T cell receptor beta chain. This record belongs to a study of blood T cell repertoires in COVID-19. Study as a whole: Material from acute and convalescent COVID-19 was sourced from the United States, Italy and Spain.

Living in 24 US areas, the participants were between about 18 and 90 years of age. Participants had their cohort set by participant-reported clinical history. Assay: immunoSEQ multiplex PCR; the TCRdb copy retains only in-frame clones and omits some. The sample includes about 250,000 clones, roughly 86% seen only once; the top ten take 2.5% to 3%. The specimen sequenced was PBMCs or T cells enriched from blood (not recorded which). The sequence was obtained from a woman between 25 and 40 years old with acute COVID-19.

The CDR3 DNA is TGTGCCAGCAGCTTAGTGAGCTCACCCCTCCACTTT. Its protein is CASSLVSSPLHF. The chain has TRBV7-2 and TRBJ1-6; no clear D gene. Germline V CDR1 and CDR2: SGHTA, FQGNSA. Trimming pared 1 base from V and 10 bases from J, leaving 5 bases between. The CDR3 spans 12 residues.